The rows below give T cell receptor beta chains drawn from one sample of a study of blood T cell repertoires in COVID-19. TCRdb's table, derived via immunoSEQ multiplex PCR, lists solely in-frame clones and lacks some. The table shows 86,000 or so clones, with around 82% occurring only once. The sample was peripheral blood. The receptors derive from a woman at least 80 years old with acute or convalescent COVID-19. CDR3s include the opening cysteine and the closing phenylalanine or tryptophan. The D gene is left open where the match is weak. Size tells how often a clone was seen (once, few, many) or the class of an expanded clone, and some rows leave it out.

d_call	v_call	cdr3_length	j_call	clone_size	cdr3_nt	cdr3_aa
NA	TRBV28	11	TRBJ1-2	few	TGTGCCAGCGGTGGGGAGAATGGCTACACCTTC	CASGGENGYTF
NA	TRBV28	14	TRBJ1-4	NA	TGTGCCAGCAGTGGGGCTGGGGGGGATGAAAAACTGTTTTTT	CASSGAGGDEKLFF
TRBD2	TRBV28	15	TRBJ2-1	NA	TGTGCCAGCAGCCTAGCGGGCCTGGCCTACAATGAGCAGTTCTTC	CASSLAGLAYNEQFF
TRBD1	TRBV5-1	15	TRBJ1-2	NA	TGCGCCAGCAGCTTGTCCCAGGGGGCTAACTATGGCTACACCTTC	CASSLSQGANYGYTF
TRBD1	TRBV5-4	15	TRBJ1-6	NA	TGTGCCAGCAGGGAGGGGACAGGGCGTAATTCACCCCTCCACTTT	CASREGTGRNSPLHF
NA	TRBV2	14	TRBJ1-1	NA	TGTGCCAGCAGTGAAAATCCCGGGAACACTGAAGCTTTCTTT	CASSENPGNTEAFF
NA	TRBV20-1	11	TRBJ1-1	NA	TGCAGTGCCACACATAACACTGAAGCTTTCTTT	CSATHNTEAFF
NA	TRBV11-2	13	TRBJ1-4	NA	TGTGCCAGCAGCTTGGGGACAAAGGAAAAACTGTTTTTT	CASSLGTKEKLFF
TRBD2	TRBV4-2	15	TRBJ2-7	NA	TGTGCCAGCAGCCCTGGGACTAGCGGGGAGTACGAGCAGTACTTC	CASSPGTSGEYEQYF
TRBD2	TRBV19	16	TRBJ2-1	NA	TGTGCCAGTAGTATCCCGACTAGCGGGCATCAGAATGAGCAGTTCTTC	CASSIPTSGHQNEQFF
NA	TRBV9	15	TRBJ1-1	NA	TGTGCCAGCAGCGTATCCCCCTCGGGGGACACTGAAGCTTTCTTT	CASSVSPSGDTEAFF
TRBD2	TRBV18	17	TRBJ2-3	NA	TGTGCCAGCTCTCGCGGGACTAGCGGGGGCGGAGGAGATACGCAGTATTTT	CASSRGTSGGGGDTQYF
NA	TRBV6-5	13	TRBJ2-2	NA	TGTGCCAGCCTTCTAGGCGTGAGCGGGGAGCTGTTTTTT	CASLLGVSGELFF
TRBD2	TRBV29-1	13	TRBJ2-1	NA	TGCAGCGTTGGCGGGGGGTTACTGAATGAGCAGTTCTTC	CSVGGGLLNEQFF
TRBD2	TRBV27	15	TRBJ2-1	NA	TGTGCCAGCAGGCCGGGACTAGCGGATTACAATGAGCAGTTCTTC	CASRPGLADYNEQFF
NA	TRBV29-1	12	TRBJ1-1	NA	TGCAGCGTTGGGGGGGTGAACACTGAAGCTTTCTTT	CSVGGVNTEAFF
NA	TRBV3-1/TRBV3-2	14	TRBJ1-5	once	TGTGCCAGCAGCCGGGGCACAGGGCGTCAGCCCCAGCATTTT	CASSRGTGRQPQHF
NA	TRBV2	13	TRBJ2-3	NA	TGTGCCAGCAGTGACAGAGGGACAGATACGCAGTATTTT	CASSDRGTDTQYF
NA	TRBV2	14	TRBJ2-3	NA	TGTGCCAGCAGCCCGACAGGAGGCACAGATACGCAGTATTTT	CASSPTGGTDTQYF
NA	TRBV28	15	TRBJ1-5	NA	TGTGCCAGCAGTTTGGATCAGGGCCCGAATCAGCCCCAGCATTTT	CASSLDQGPNQPQHF
NA	TRBV6-6	15	TRBJ2-4	NA	TGTGCCAGCAGGAACCTGGACTTCGCCAAAAACATTCAGTACTTC	CASRNLDFAKNIQYF
NA	TRBV7-2	15	TRBJ2-3	NA	TGTGCCAGCAGCTCCATGGGCGTCAGCACAGATACGCAGTATTTT	CASSSMGVSTDTQYF
TRBD2	TRBV6-6	13	TRBJ2-3	NA	TGTGCCAGCAGGATTAGCGGGACAGATACGCAGTATTTT	CASRISGTDTQYF
NA	TRBV19	12	TRBJ1-5	few	TGTGCCTGTGCGGGGGGCAATCAGCCCCAGCATTTT	CACAGGNQPQHF
NA	TRBV28	15	TRBJ1-1	NA	TGTGCCAGCAGCGAAGAGACAGTAACCAACACTGAAGCTTTCTTT	CASSEETVTNTEAFF
TRBD2	TRBV7-8	15	TRBJ2-2	NA	TGTGCCAGCAGCGGACCGGGACTACTGATCGGGGAGCTGTTTTTT	CASSGPGLLIGELFF
TRBD1	TRBV7-6	13	TRBJ1-4	NA	TGTGCCAGCAGCCAGGGGGTTTTTTGGGGTCTGTTTTTT	CASSQGVFWGLFF
NA	TRBV9	16	TRBJ2-5	NA	TGTGCCAGCAGCGTAGGGTCGCGAGGAGGAGGGAAGACCCAGTACTTC	CASSVGSRGGGKTQYF
TRBD2	TRBV27	11	TRBJ2-3	NA	TGTGCCAGCCATGCGGGAGTGACGCAGTATTTT	CASHAGVTQYF
NA	TRBV28	13	TRBJ2-3	NA	TGTGCCAGCACCTCGACTACCGGGATTTCGCAGTATTTT	CASTSTTGISQYF
TRBD2	TRBV27	17	TRBJ2-1	NA	TGTGCCAGCAGTCCGACTAGCGGGAGCCCTACCTACAATGAGCAGTTCTTC	CASSPTSGSPTYNEQFF
TRBD1	TRBV11-2	15	TRBJ1-5	NA	TGTGCCAGCAGCTTAGGGACAGGGCCCAATCAGCCCCAGCATTTT	CASSLGTGPNQPQHF
TRBD1	TRBV7-9	15	TRBJ1-1	NA	TGTGCCAGCAGCTCGCCGGACAGGGGGATCACTGAAGCTTTCTTT	CASSSPDRGITEAFF